The clone carrying this T cell receptor beta chain was counted a few times. The data stem from a study of T cells in tuberculosis. Clones were sequenced by immunoSEQ multiplex PCR, and TCRdb holds only the in-frame ones, with some missing. This sample carries about 59,000 clones, around 81% of them seen once, and the ten largest clones take roughly 13%. Germline CDR1 and CDR2: LNHDA and SQIVND (reference sequence). The V and J ends lost 2 bases and 4 bases respectively, with 8 bases between them. This CDR3 has 13 amino acids. Sorting used thawed, overnight-rested PBMC stained with anti-CD3, a viability dye and GMM-loaded CD1B tetramer. CD1B tetramers were loaded with Rhodococcus equi-derived C32 glucose monomycolate. Each donor contributed 80,000 to 100,000 sorted tetramer-negative cells.

The TCR sequence derives from an adult woman with latent tuberculosis. This sequence joins TRBV19 and TRBJ1-2; possibly TRBD1 for D (6 bases). Sequenced input: CD1b-GMM tetramer-negative cells sorted from PBMCs. CDR3 coding DNA: TGTGCCAGTAGTATACAGGGGCCCTATGGCTACACCTTC. It translates to CASSIQGPYGYTF.